This T cell receptor beta chain is drawn from a study of blood T cell repertoires in COVID-19. At the level of the study: Sites in the United States, Italy and Spain provided acute and convalescent COVID-19 samples.

This CDR3 is built from 15 residues. Trimming removed 1 base at V and 2 bases at J, with 11 bases between. Looked up from germline, CDR1 is SGHAT and CDR2 is FQDESV (reference sequence). In the source study's methods: Reference gene primer amplification gave nucleated cell count estimates. TCRdb's table, derived via immunoSEQ multiplex PCR, lists solely in-frame clones and lacks some. That table supplies the V and J calls and clone size; D and trimming were determined from the DNA. Of approximately 500,000 clones listed, about 89% were seen once; the top ten hold 7.5% to 9%. This clone came up a few times. In Seattle, patients joined the study during active infection and were tracked longitudinally.

This receptor was taken from a woman in her 50s with COVID-19, enrolled during active disease. The chain uses TRBV11-1 and TRBJ2-5; no clear D gene. Sequencing used peripheral blood. CDR3 loop: CASSLGIPTQETQYF. The CDR3 DNA reads TGTGCCAGCAGCTTAGGAATCCCCACTCAAGAGACCCAGTACTTC.